The 30 T cell receptor beta chains presented below share a single source sample, sequenced in a study of glioma-infiltrating T cells. TCR alpha and beta CDR3 regions were amplified from RNA using iRepertoire nested multiplex PCR. TCRdb re-called the multiplex PCR reads with MiXCR, one entry per CDR3 protein. The table lists 300,000 to 450,000 distinct CDR3 sequences, roughly 41% of them singletons. Input material: glioma tissue, nonneoplastic brain tissue, or PBMCs (not recorded which). Every receptor here comes from a human donor with low-grade glioma or glioblastoma, undergoing nonglioma brain surgery, or in good health (not recorded which).

Worth noting for this clonotype: This sequence may be a read error, since a much larger clone differs from it by one base. The V gene is TRBV6-2 or TRBV6-3, the J gene TRBJ2-1, with 11 bases fitting TRBD1. Germline loops: CDR1 MNHEY, CDR2 SVGEGT. The CDR3 has 16 amino acids. This chain's CDR3 is CASSYFRDRGYKEQFF. The CDR3 bases are TGTGCCAGCAGTTACTTCCGGGACAGGGGGTACAAGGAGCAGTTCTTC.

This clonotype was seen a few times. This sequence joins TRBV6-2 or TRBV6-3 and TRBJ2-3; D gene uncertain. The ends were cut back, 3 bases at V and 0 bases at J, with 13 bases in the middle. The germline V gene encodes CDR1 MNHEY and CDR2 SVGEGT. The CDR3 has 16 amino acids. This chain's CDR3 is CASSYGRTPSTDTQYF. CDR3 DNA sequence: TGTGCCAGCAGTTATGGTCGGACCCCTAGCACAGATACGCAGTATTTT.

This clonotype is termed medium-sized. The chain carries TRBV6-2 or TRBV6-3 and TRBJ2-7, with TRBD2 identical over 10 bases. The CDR3 covers 14 residues. The germline V gene has CDR1 MNHEY and CDR2 SVGEGT. Trimming cost V 2 bases and J 2 bases; bases outside gene matches: 0. The CDR3 reads CASSYGTSAYEQYF. DNA for the CDR3: TGTGCCAGCAGTTACGGGACTAGCGCCTACGAGCAGTACTTC.

This clonotype was picked up many times. The V and J genes are TRBV28 and TRBJ1-2; D may be TRBD1 (5 bases). This CDR3 has 15 amino acids. V was cut by 4 bases and J by 8 bases, with 20 bases left in between. The germline gives CDR1 MDHEN, CDR2 SYDVKM. The CDR3 sequence: CASSSVGERLRGYTF. The CDR3 DNA is TGTGCCAGCAGTTCGGTGGGGGAGCGTCTCAGGGGCTACACCTTC.

J is TRBJ2-1 and V is TRBV18; 7 bases fit TRBD1. CDR1 is KGHSH, CDR2 LQKENI, per germline. This CDR3 region has 15 residues. After removal of 3 bases from V and 4 bases from J, the junction contained 6 bases not matched to a gene. CDR3 sequence (DNA): TGTGCCAGCTCACCCGGGACAGCCCTTTACAATGAGCAGTTCTTC. This gives the protein CASSPGTALYNEQFF. The whole variable domain, filled in from reference TRBV18 and TRBJ2-1, reads NAGVMQNPRHLVRRRGQEARLRCSPMKGHSHVYWYRQLPEEGLKFMVYLQKENIIDESGMPKERFSAEFPKEGPSILRIQQVVRGDSAAYFCASSPGTALYNEQFFGPGTRLTVL.

The chain combines TRBV27 with TRBJ2-3; the D is unclear. The end of the DNA is better explained by TRBJ1-5, so the J call may be wrong. The CDR3 is 14 residues long. CDR1 and CDR2 from the germline V gene are MNHEY and SMNVEV (reference sequence). The CDR3 is CASSLMENTDTQHF. In DNA, the CDR3 is TGTGCCAGCAGTTTAATGGAGAACACAGATACGCAGCATTTT.

J is TRBJ2-5 and V is TRBV19, with D unclear. In germline, CDR1 is LNHDA, CDR2 SQIVND (reference sequence). Deletions cut 7 bases from V and 7 bases from J, with 19 bases between. There are 14 residues in the CDR3. The CDR3 spells CASTPGPLTATQYF. CDR3 nucleotides: TGTGCCAGTACACCTGGACCTCTCACGGCGACCCAGTACTTC. Complete variable domain (other parts from reference TRBV19 and TRBJ2-5): DGGITQSPKYLFRKEGQNVTLSCEQNLNHDAMYWYRQDPGQGLRLIYYSQIVNDFQKGDIAEGYSVSREKKESFPLTVTSAQKNPTAFYLCASTPGPLTATQYFGPGTRLLVL.

The chain uses TRBV5-1 and TRBJ2-7; D assignment may be TRBD1 or TRBD2 (5 bases each). V was clipped by 7 bases and J by 6 bases, with 14 bases between them. The CDR3 totals 12 residues. Looked up from germline, CDR1 is SGHRS and CDR2 is YFSETQ. CDR3: CASSFGTVEQYF. The CDR3 nucleotides are TGCGCCAGCTCCTTTGGGACCGTCGAGCAGTACTTC.

The chain recombines TRBV29-1 with TRBJ1-4; D is possibly TRBD1 (6 bases). CDR1 is SQVTM, CDR2 ANQGSEA, per germline. The CDR3 has 14 residues. Trimming pared 4 bases from V and 6 bases from J, leaving 15 bases between. The CDR3: CSVARTGRDEKLFF. The CDR3 DNA is TGCAGCGTTGCAAGAACAGGGAGGGATGAAAAACTGTTTTTT. The full variable domain, with the rest looked up from reference TRBV29-1 and TRBJ1-4, is SAVISQKPSRDICQRGTSLTIQCQVDSQVTMMFWYRQQPGQSLTLIATANQGSEATYESGFVIDKFPISRPNLTFSTLTVSNMSPEDSSIYLCSVARTGRDEKLFFGSGTQLSVL.

The chain links TRBV4-2 to TRBJ2-1; TRBD2 aligns across 15 bases. The CDR3 extends over 18 amino acids. V trimming: 1 base; J trimming: 15 bases; junction bases outside the gene matches: 16. The germline CDR1 and CDR2 sequences are LGHNA and YNFKEQ. The CDR3 region has the DNA TGTGCCAGCAGCCAAGGAGGGGGTTGGACTAGCGGGAGGGCCCGCGTGTTCTTC. As protein: CASSQGGGWTSGRARVFF.

With respect to this clonotype: This may arise from a read error, as a much more abundant clone is one base away. The gene calls are TRBV20-1 and TRBJ1-5, with D hard to call. This CDR3 spans 13 amino acids. V was clipped by 3 bases and J by 4 bases, with 10 bases between them. Germline CDR1 reads DFQATT; CDR2 reads SNEGSKA (reference sequence). CDR3 sequence reads: CSARVAGNQPQHF. The CDR3 DNA reads TGCAGTGCTAGGGTTGCAGGTAATCAGCCCCAGCATTTT.

The chain couples TRBV27 to TRBJ2-2; 9 bases fit TRBD2. Germline CDR1 is MNHEY and CDR2 is SMNVEV (reference sequence). The CDR3 sequence is 15 residues long. The V segment lost 3 bases and the J segment 6 bases; nucleotides outside the gene matches: 5. The CDR3 reads CASSFSGRYAGELFF. CDR3 DNA sequence: TGTGCCAGCAGTTTCAGCGGGAGGTACGCCGGGGAGCTGTTTTTT.

This chain connects TRBV19 to TRBJ1-1; no reliable D call. The V gene lost 1 base and the J gene lost 8 bases, with 8 bases spanning the gap. Germline V gene data show CDR1 as LNHDA and CDR2 as SQIVND (reference sequence). The CDR3 is 12 amino acids. The CDR3 bases are TGTGCCAGTAGTATAGGTCCAGACGAAGCTTTCTTT. This codes for CASSIGPDEAFF.

This clonotype was observed at least ten times. The CDR3 here is CASSFVAGGGNEQFF. CDR3 in DNA: TGTGCCAGCAGTTTTGTAGCGGGAGGAGGGAATGAGCAGTTCTTC. This rearrangement joins TRBV27 to TRBJ2-1; 10 nucleotides line up with TRBD2. The J segment lost 7 bases and the V segment lost 3 bases, leaving 6 bases of the junction unmatched. Germline CDR1 is MNHEY and CDR2 is SMNVEV (reference sequence). The CDR3 extends over 15 amino acids.

Remarks on this clonotype: With a much larger clone just one base away, this may be a read error. This CDR3 is missing its conserved last phenylalanine or tryptophan, likely due to a read error. The V gene is TRBV6-2 or TRBV6-3, the J gene TRBJ2-1; D not certain. The CDR3 extends over 13 amino acids. CDR1 is MNHEY and CDR2 is SVGEGT in the germline V gene. The ends were cut back, 5 bases at V and 8 bases at J, with 13 bases in the middle. DNA of the CDR3: TGTGCCAGCAGTATAGACCGAAGGGATGAGCAGTTCCTC. Translated, it gives CASSIDRRDEQFL.

This clonotype was detected only a few times. V gene TRBV7-9 combines with J gene TRBJ2-7; D call uncertain. The CDR3 is 13 amino acids. V lost 7 bases and J 2 bases, leaving 12 bases between the germline ends. CDR1 SEHNR and CDR2 FQNEAQ come from the germline V gene (reference sequence). This chain's CDR3 is CASMSIRTYEQYF. The DNA for the CDR3 is TGTGCCAGCATGAGCATCAGAACCTACGAGCAGTACTTC.

This clonotype has a handful of counts. J is TRBJ2-3 and V is TRBV20-1; D not certain. CDR3 length: 11 amino acids. V lost 6 bases and J 7 bases, leaving 11 bases between the germline ends. Germline V CDR1 and CDR2: DFQATT, SNEGSKA (reference sequence). The CDR3 region has the DNA TGCAGTGCAGACCCAGCCCATACGCAGTATTTT. It is translated as CSADPAHTQYF.

About this clonotype itself: Given a much more abundant clone one base away, this may be a read error. V is TRBV27 and J is TRBJ1-6; maybe TRBD1 (5 bases). Germline CDR1 is MNHEY and CDR2 is SMNVEV (reference sequence). The CDR3 runs to 16 residues. V was cut by 7 bases and J by 2 bases, with 15 bases left in between. CDR3 sequence: CASIFWGNPYNSPLHF. The CDR3 DNA reads as TGTGCCAGCATTTTTTGGGGGAACCCCTATAATTCACCCCTCCACTTT.

This clonotype appeared once. At one boundary the junction diverges from the germline segment, which might be a read error. The chain couples TRBV27 to TRBJ2-2; either TRBD1 or TRBD2 may fit D (6 bases each). CDR1 and CDR2 from the germline V gene are MNHEY and SMNVEV (reference sequence). The CDR3 loop spans 17 amino acids. CDR3 residues: CASRGGDLWESTGGLFF. As DNA, the CDR3 is TGTGCCAGCAGAGGGGGAGATCTTTGGGAGAGTACCGGGGGGCTGTTTTTT.

Concerning this clonotype itself: Compared with germline, one end of the junction differs, possibly owing to a read error. The V gene is TRBV18, the J gene TRBJ1-1, with D tentatively TRBD1 (6 bases). The CDR3 contains 17 residues. Germline values: CDR1 KGHSH, CDR2 LQKENI. The chain's CDR3 is CASSPFGGAVGNTEAFF. The CDR3 DNA reads as TGTGCCAGCTCACCCTTCGGGGGGGCGGTAGGGAACACTGAAGCCTTCTTT.

This clonotype showed up just a few times. The gene calls are TRBV27 and TRBJ2-1; a possible D gene is TRBD2 (5 bases). With 6 bases removed from V and 0 bases from J, the gap between germline ends came to 15 bases. CDR1 is MNHEY, CDR2 SMNVEV, per germline (reference sequence). The CDR3 loop spans 16 amino acids. Here the CDR3 reads CASSLYAGRSYNEQFF. Written as DNA, the CDR3 is TGTGCCAGCAGCCTATACGCGGGCCGCTCCTACAATGAGCAGTTCTTC.

There are many counts of this clonotype. This sequence joins TRBV15 and TRBJ2-7; 9 bases match TRBD1. In germline, CDR1 is LNHNV, CDR2 YYDKDF (reference sequence). The J segment lost 0 bases and the V segment lost 3 bases, leaving 3 bases of the junction unmatched. This CDR3 contains 15 residues. CDR3 nucleotide sequence: TGTGCCACCAGCAGTCGGGACAGGGTCTCCTACGAGCAGTACTTC. This sequence encodes CATSSRDRVSYEQYF.

This clonotype qualifies as medium-sized. The chain is built from TRBV6-1 and TRBJ2-6; possible D gene TRBD1, 6 bases. Germline assignment: CDR1 MNHNS and CDR2 SASEGT. Trimming took 5 bases from V and 3 from J, leaving 11 bases between them. This CDR3 has 15 residues. The CDR3 spells CASSSTGSGANVLTF. CDR3 DNA: TGTGCCAGCAGTTCTACAGGGAGTGGGGCCAACGTCCTGACTTTC.

V gene TRBV29-1 combines with J gene TRBJ1-1, with 10 bases fitting TRBD1. The CDR3 is 12 amino acids. Trimming at V came to 6 bases and at J to 10 bases, leaving 8 bases not matched to a gene. The germline CDR1 and CDR2 sequences are SQVTM and ANQGSEA. The CDR3 spells CSVWTGGRRAFF. CDR3 sequence (DNA): TGCAGCGTGTGGACAGGGGGAAGGAGAGCTTTCTTT.

The chain recombines TRBV20-1 with TRBJ2-7; tentatively, D is TRBD1 (6 bases). Trimming cost V 0 bases and J 4 bases, with 16 bases left between them. The V gene's germline CDR1 is DFQATT and CDR2 SNEGSKA (reference sequence). The CDR3 spans 15 residues. The CDR3 protein is CSARDPQGTGYEQYF. The CDR3 bases are TGCAGTGCTAGAGATCCACAGGGAACGGGGTACGAGCAGTACTTC.

Concerning this clonotype itself: One junction end disagrees with the germline gene, perhaps due to a read error. CDR3 sequence (DNA): TGCAGTGCTAGAGAGGTACAGGGGAATCAGCACCAGCATTTT. Translating it yields CSAREVQGNQHQHF. The chain combines TRBV20-1 with TRBJ1-5, with 7 bases lining up with TRBD1. The CDR3 length is 14 residues. Germline V gene sequence: CDR1 DFQATT, CDR2 SNEGSKA (reference sequence).

This clonotype has just a few counts. The chain combines TRBV9 with TRBJ1-2; 8 bases are a match to TRBD1. The CDR3 is made up of 16 amino acids. CDR1 is SGDLS and CDR2 is YYNGEE in the germline V gene. V was pared by 3 bases and J by 3 bases, with 10 bases of the junction left unmatched. The CDR3 DNA is TGTGCCAGCAGCGCGTCGACAGGGGAAGGCTACTATGGCTACACCTTC. Translated: CASSASTGEGYYGYTF.

There are many counts of this clonotype. The chain combines TRBV6-1 with TRBJ1-5; possible D gene TRBD1, 6 bases. V shed 6 bases and J shed 7 bases, with 16 bases lying between them. CDR1 is MNHNS and CDR2 is SASEGT in the germline V gene. The CDR3 runs to 14 residues. CDR3 in amino acids: CASSPTGSGQPQHF. The CDR3 region has the DNA TGTGCCAGCAGCCCAACAGGGAGCGGCCAGCCCCAGCATTTT.

This clonotype came up a few times. V and J are TRBV6-2 or TRBV6-3 and TRBJ2-2, with 7 positions matching TRBD2. The CDR3 totals 17 residues. CDR1 is MNHEY and CDR2 is SVGEGT in the germline V gene. V lost 0 bases to trimming and J lost 2 bases; unmatched junction nucleotides: 6. Here the CDR3 reads CASSYSRWDYNTGELFF. CDR3 coding DNA: TGTGCCAGCAGTTACTCCCGTTGGGACTACAACACCGGGGAGCTGTTTTTT.

This clonotype was picked up one time. A single base separates this from a much larger clone, so it may be a read error. The rearrangement uses TRBV15 and TRBJ1-1; D is possibly TRBD1 (5 bases). CDR1 LNHNV and CDR2 YYDKDF come from the germline V gene (reference sequence). Trimming shortened V by 1 base and J by 3 bases, and 9 bases separated the two germline ends. There are 14 residues in the CDR3. The CDR3 sequence: CATSRVGVDTEAFF. DNA for the CDR3: TGTGCCACCAGCAGAGTGGGGGTAGACACTGAAGCTTTCTTT.